The entry below gives a single T cell receptor beta chain sequence along with its context. Its antigen remains unidentified. No qualities accompany the bases; no much larger clone lies one base away. This sample is part of a study of blood T cells in healthy people across ages (dated by TCRdb to the mid-2010s). Context from the whole study: Template switching captured roughly one uniquely barcoded TCR beta cDNA molecule per two T cells in model experiments. Using the same blood draw, the study looked at two additional independent replicas of 1 million unique cDNA reads for two donors, one aged 18 to 30 and the other aged 80 or older. Age-related changes in TCR beta repertoire diversity were measured in the study by deep sequencing normalized with unique cDNA molecular identifiers. Four age groups were formed from the donors: young (average about 16 years), middle-aged (around 40), aged (more than 55) and long-lived (approximately 80). Overall study outcomes, separate from this receptor: Since profiling was done on bulk unsorted PBMCs, naive and antigen-experienced compartments could not be conclusively compared. Estimates of total diversity from one million sequenced T cells were regarded as lower bounds and underestimates. Compared with the aged group, more naive CD4+ T cells, fewer expanded clones and increased TCR diversity were shown by the long-lived group, suggesting age selection. There was a strong correlation between observed TCR beta diversity and the percentage of naive T cells measured by flow cytometry. As age increased, observed TCR beta diversity per million T cells dropped in a roughly linear way, and a significant reduction was already evident by age 40. Because the CMV infection status of the donors was unknown, age-related changes in expanded clonotypes may potentially have been confounded.

Library construction relied on 5' RACE. The sequencing machine was an Illumina HiSeq 2500. A second PCR of roughly 6 to 12 cycles was run with a J-beta primer mix and a sample-barcoded 5' primer. Each TCR beta cDNA molecule received a unique molecular identifier from a template-switch 5' adaptor carrying 12 random nucleotides. At least 2.5 million CDR3-containing paired-end reads were obtained from each sample. All of the RNA was converted into first-strand cDNA using the Mint cDNA synthesis kit, with a TRBC-specific oligonucleotide serving as the primer. All cDNA was treated with uracil-DNA glycosylase and then went through a first 18-cycle PCR with the universal primers M1SS and BC2_uni_R. The original methods were these. For normalization, 1 million high-quality reads were randomly selected from each sample, with every read carrying a distinct molecular identifier. Reads with shared molecular identifiers were discarded instead of being binned into consensus sequences. MiTCR, set to a Q25 quality threshold and the strictest error-elimination algorithm, was used for CDR3 identification, clonotype clustering and error correction. A nonparametric unseen species model using Euler transformation provided a lower-bound estimate of total TCR beta diversity. TCRdb ran its own pipeline on the public reads, namely fastp trimming at Q25 and MiXCR clone calling, and kept in-frame beta chains. Rows with a matching CDR3 protein are joined into one entry that keeps the most common DNA and genes. Clone size and V and J calls follow TCRdb, not the original study. The sample data list more than 750,000 distinct CDR3 sequences, and about 29% of these were observed just once. The ten largest clones capture 9.5% to 13% of the sample.

CDR1 and CDR2, per the germline V gene (reference sequence), are DFQATT and SNEGSKA. The CDR3 has 15 amino acids, counting the end cysteine and phenylalanine. Of the read, only the CDR3 DNA is kept; its 45 bases are in frame from base 1. The V end loses 2 bases and the J end loses 13 bases, and a stretch of 24 bases separates them. The approximately 39 donors, aged about 6 to 95 years, were systemically healthy Caucasian individuals from Russia. Each donor gave about 9.7 milliliters of peripheral blood, drawn into EDTA-treated Vacutainer tubes. Ficoll-Paque density-gradient centrifugation was used to isolate PBMCs, with at least 6.5 million per sample. Total RNA, at least 6 micrograms per sample, was extracted from PBMCs with Trizol reagent. For every donor, flow cytometry on a PBMC aliquot measured the percentage of naive CD45RAhigh/CD27high T cells. These data are also associated with another study on T cells of mothers and their children. The second study reports: The donors were nine systemically healthy Caucasian individuals, made up of three mothers and their six children. cDNA synthesis used all of the extracted RNA, with 1.5 ug of RNA in each 15 ul reaction. In the second PCR, sample barcodes and 2-4 random nucleotides were introduced via the M1S primer. Over 8.5 million TCR beta CDR3 reads were obtained for each mother, and 2.5 million to 3 million reads were obtained for each child. Thymic selection similarly shapes TCR recombination output in related and unrelated pairs, with minor effect from inherited differences. Normalized repertoire overlap was always found to be slightly, but never significantly, higher in related mother-child pairs than in unrelated mother-child pairs. Persistent microchimeric T cell clones were not detected, at a sensitivity of about 99 clones per million clonotypes. In the study, deep NGS was used to compare the TCR beta repertoires of mothers and children, and features distinguishing related mother-child pairs from unrelated individuals were sought. The mean age was roughly 40 +/- 4 years for the mothers and about 10 +/- 4 years for the children. After adapters were ligated using NEBNext reagents, the libraries underwent 100+100 nt paired-end sequencing on an Illumina HiSeq 2000. Mother and child libraries were prepared a month apart and sequenced in separate runs to prevent cross-contamination. For each donor, somewhere between about 500,000 and 2,000,000 distinct TCR beta clonotypes were identified. Naive TCR beta clonotypes were estimated from low-frequency clonotypes matched to each donor's FACS-determined naive share, without sorting.

This receptor was taken from a woman in her thirties or forties in good health. What was sequenced was blood. The V and J genes are TRBV20-1 and TRBJ2-4; TRBD1 might be the D gene, on 5 matching bases. CDR3 protein: CSARRGSTPYNEQYF. The DNA reads as follows: TGCAGTGCTAGAAGGGGCAGTACCCCCTACAATGAGCAGTACTTC.